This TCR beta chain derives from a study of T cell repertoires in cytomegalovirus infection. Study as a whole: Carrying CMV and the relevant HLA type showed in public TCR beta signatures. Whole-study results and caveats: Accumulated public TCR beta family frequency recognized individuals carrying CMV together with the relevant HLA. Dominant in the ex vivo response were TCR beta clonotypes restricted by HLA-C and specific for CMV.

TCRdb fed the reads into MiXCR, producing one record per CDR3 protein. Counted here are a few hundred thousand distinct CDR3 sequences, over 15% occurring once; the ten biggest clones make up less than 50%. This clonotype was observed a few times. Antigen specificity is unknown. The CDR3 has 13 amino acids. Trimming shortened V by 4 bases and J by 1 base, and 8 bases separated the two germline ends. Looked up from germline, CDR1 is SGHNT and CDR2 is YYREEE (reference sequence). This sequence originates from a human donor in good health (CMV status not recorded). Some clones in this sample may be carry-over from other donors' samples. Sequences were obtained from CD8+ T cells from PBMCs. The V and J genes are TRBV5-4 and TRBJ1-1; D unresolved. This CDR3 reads CASSPDPNTEAFF. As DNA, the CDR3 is TGTGCCAGCAGCCCAGACCCGAACACTGAAGCTTTCTTT.